This T cell receptor (beta chain) is from a study of tumor-infiltrating lymphocytes in primary liver carcinoma. Unsorted bulk tissue, roughly 20-33 mg of it, served as the source for co-extraction of RNA and DNA. Trimming took off 5 bases at V and 12 bases at J, with 22 bases between the two ends. This CDR3 has 15 residues. Germline V gives CDR1 MNHEY, CDR2 SVGAGI. Whole-study results and caveats: Blood's top-250-clone fraction was significantly lower than that of tumors (p = 0.039).

The input was approximately 0.45 ug total RNA; TCR beta cDNA was made from it with a constant-region primer. Sequencing libraries for TCR beta derived from three nested multiplex PCR rounds that used slightly modified ARM-PCR. The opening two PCR rounds, around 11 cycles each, paired TRBV1-TRBV30 forward primers with a C-beta reverse primer. Each CDR3 protein gets one entry after TCRdb re-called the multiplex PCR reads with MiXCR. Of about 22,000 distinct CDR3 sequences listed, around 82% are singletons. On this clonotype itself: Its antigen is currently unknown.

This clonotype was sampled from a woman aged 30 to 39 with primary liver carcinoma and hepatitis B virus infection. The sequenced sample was liver tumor tissue from sampling region 2. The subset was: tumor region T2, inferior pole. J is TRBJ2-2 and V is TRBV6-5; the D is unclear. The DNA of the CDR3 is TGTGCCAGCAGTCCGCGGAAAGGGTTCACTGGGAAGCTGTTTTTT. Translating gives CASSPRKGFTGKLFF.